One and the same sample provided the 5 T cell receptor beta chains below, sequenced in a study of T cells in Graves' hyperthyroidism and ophthalmopathy. TCR beta CDR3 regions were amplified from RNA. HTBI primers were used for first-round RT-PCR of the TCR CDR3. TCRdb processed the multiplex PCR reads anew with MiXCR; each CDR3 protein has one entry. Of 300,000 to 450,000 distinct CDR3 sequences in the sample, about 15% were seen once. What was sequenced was blood. The receptors were sampled from a woman in her thirties with Graves' hyperthyroidism.

The chain recombines TRBV27 with TRBJ2-7; 11 bases map to TRBD1. Germline values: CDR1 MNHEY, CDR2 SMNVEV (reference sequence). After removal of 6 bases from V and 5 bases from J, the junction contained 9 bases not matched to a gene. The CDR3 has 15 residues. The CDR3 reads CASRLPGQGVHEQYF. CDR3 nucleotides: TGTGCCAGCAGGCTTCCGGGACAGGGGGTTCACGAGCAGTACTTC.

This clonotype turned up a few times. The chain uses TRBV7-6 and TRBJ2-2; D remains ambiguous. CDR1 and CDR2 from the germline V gene are SGHVS and FNYEAQ. Trimming pared 1 base from V and 3 bases from J, leaving 9 bases between. The CDR3 consists of 15 residues. The DNA of the CDR3 is TGTGCCAGCAGCTTAGAACACACAGACACCGGGGAGCTGTTTTTT. Translating it yields CASSLEHTDTGELFF.

The chain has TRBV29-1 and TRBJ2-7, with 10 bases aligning to TRBD1. V dropped 8 bases and J dropped 1; count of bases not matched to a gene: 5. CDR1 and CDR2 from the germline V gene are SQVTM and ANQGSEA. The CDR3 spans 13 residues. The CDR3 DNA is TGCAGCTTCCGGGACAGGGGATCCTACGAGCAGTACTTC. Protein: CSFRDRGSYEQYF.

This clonotype appeared a few times. V is TRBV30 and J is TRBJ2-3; the D is unclear. Germline-derived CDR1 and CDR2 are GTSNPN and SVGIG (reference sequence). The V end lost 0 bases, the J end lost 6 bases, and 7 bases lay between the germline ends. This CDR3 region has 12 residues. CDR3 loop: CAWSVHRDTQYF. For the CDR3, the DNA is TGTGCCTGGAGTGTACATCGGGATACGCAGTATTTT. The variable domain in full, completed from reference TRBV30 and TRBJ2-3, reads SQTIHQWPATLVQPVGSPLSLECTVEGTSNPNLYWYRQAAGRGLQLLFYSVGIGQISSEVPQNLSASRPQDRQFILSSKKLLLSDSGFYLCAWSVHRDTQYFGPGTRLTVL.

This clonotype was seen only a few times. The J gene is TRBJ2-7, the V gene TRBV7-9; a possible D gene is TRBD1 (5 bases). This CDR3 region has 16 residues. Deletions cut 1 base from V and 6 bases from J, with 19 bases between. The germline V gene has CDR1 SEHNR and CDR2 FQNEAQ (reference sequence). CDR3 nucleotides: TGTGCCAGCAGCTTAGAAACAGGACCGCTCCTTGGCGAGCAGTACTTC. As protein: CASSLETGPLLGEQYF. The full variable domain, its missing parts supplied by reference TRBV7-9 and TRBJ2-7, is DTGVSQNPRHKITKRGQNVTFRCDPISEHNRLYWYRQTLGQGPEFLTYFQNEAQLEKSRLLSDRFSAERPKGSFSTLEIQRTEQGDSAMYLCASSLETGPLLGEQYFGPGTRLTVT.